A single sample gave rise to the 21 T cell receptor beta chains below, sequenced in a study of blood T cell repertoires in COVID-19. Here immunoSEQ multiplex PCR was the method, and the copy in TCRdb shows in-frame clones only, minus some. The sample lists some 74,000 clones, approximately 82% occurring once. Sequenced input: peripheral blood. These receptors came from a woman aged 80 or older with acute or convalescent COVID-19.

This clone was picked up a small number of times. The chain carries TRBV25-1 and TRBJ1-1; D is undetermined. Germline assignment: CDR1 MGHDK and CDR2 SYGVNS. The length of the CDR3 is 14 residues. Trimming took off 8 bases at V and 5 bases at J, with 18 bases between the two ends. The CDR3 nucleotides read TGTGCCAGCCTAAACCTCGGAGCGAATACTGAAGCTTTCTTT. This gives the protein CASLNLGANTEAFF.

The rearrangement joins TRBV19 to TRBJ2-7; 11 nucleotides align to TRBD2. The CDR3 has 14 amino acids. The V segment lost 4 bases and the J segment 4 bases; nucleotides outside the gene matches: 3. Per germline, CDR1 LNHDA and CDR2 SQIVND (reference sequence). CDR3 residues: CASSTVAGGYEQYF. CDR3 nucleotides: TGTGCCAGTAGTACCGTAGCGGGAGGGTACGAGCAGTACTTC.

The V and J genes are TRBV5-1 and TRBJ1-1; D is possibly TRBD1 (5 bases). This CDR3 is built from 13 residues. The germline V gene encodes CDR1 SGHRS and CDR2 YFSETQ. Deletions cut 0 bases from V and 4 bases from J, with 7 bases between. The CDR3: CASSLEGLTEAFF. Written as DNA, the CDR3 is TGCGCCAGCAGCTTGGAGGGGCTCACTGAAGCTTTCTTT.

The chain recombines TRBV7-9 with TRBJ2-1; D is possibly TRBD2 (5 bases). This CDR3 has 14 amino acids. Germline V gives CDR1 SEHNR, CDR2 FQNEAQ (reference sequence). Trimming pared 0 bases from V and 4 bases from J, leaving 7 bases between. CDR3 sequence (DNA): TGTGCCAGCAGCTTAGCACGCGGGTACAATGAGCAGTTCTTC. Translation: CASSLARGYNEQFF.

CDR3 region: CASSFGRAIYEQYF. The CDR3 DNA follows: TGTGCCAGCAGCTTTGGGAGGGCCATTTACGAGCAGTACTTC. The V gene is TRBV5-4, the J gene TRBJ2-7; 7 bases align to TRBD2. Losses at the gene ends were 2 bases for V and 4 bases for J; bases not matched to a gene: 6. The CDR3 sequence is 14 residues long. CDR1 and CDR2 (germline): SGHNT, YYREEE (reference sequence).

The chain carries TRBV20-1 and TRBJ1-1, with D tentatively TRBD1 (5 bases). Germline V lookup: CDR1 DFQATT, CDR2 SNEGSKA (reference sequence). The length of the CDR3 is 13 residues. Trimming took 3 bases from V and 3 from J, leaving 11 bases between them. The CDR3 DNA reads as TGCAGTGCTAGTCCCGGGGGTGACACTGAAGCTTTCTTT. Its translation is CSASPGGDTEAFF.

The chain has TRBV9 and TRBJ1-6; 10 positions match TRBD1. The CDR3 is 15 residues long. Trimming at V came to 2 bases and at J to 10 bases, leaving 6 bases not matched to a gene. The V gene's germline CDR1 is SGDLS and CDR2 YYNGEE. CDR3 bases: TGTGCCAGCAGCGTTGGGGACAGGGGTGGCTCACCCCTCCACTTT. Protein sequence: CASSVGDRGGSPLHF. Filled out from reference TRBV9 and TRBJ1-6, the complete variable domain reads DSGVTQTPKHLITATGQRVTLRCSPRSGDLSVYWYQQSLDQGLQFLIQYYNGEERAKGNILERFSAQQFPDLHSELNLSSLELGDSALYFCASSVGDRGGSPLHFGNGTRLTVT.

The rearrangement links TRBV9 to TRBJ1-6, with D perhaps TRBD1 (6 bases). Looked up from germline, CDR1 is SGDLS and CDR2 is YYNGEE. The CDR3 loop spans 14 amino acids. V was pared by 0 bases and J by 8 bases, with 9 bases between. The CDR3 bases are TGTGCCAGCAGCGTAGCAGGGGCGGATTCACCCCTCCACTTT. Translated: CASSVAGADSPLHF.

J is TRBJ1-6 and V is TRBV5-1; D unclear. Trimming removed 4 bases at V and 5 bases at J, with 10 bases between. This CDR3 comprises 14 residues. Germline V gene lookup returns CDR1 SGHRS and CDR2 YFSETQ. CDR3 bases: TGCGCCAGCAGCGGCGGGAGTAATAATTCACCCCTCCACTTT. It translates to CASSGGSNNSPLHF.

Written as DNA, the CDR3 is TGTGCCAGCTCACCTAGACAGAAAAATAATTCACCCCTCCACTTT. It is translated as CASSPRQKNNSPLHF. The chain employs TRBV18 and TRBJ1-6; D perhaps matches TRBD1 (5 bases). Germline loops: CDR1 KGHSH, CDR2 LQKENI. This CDR3 is 15 amino acids long. The ends were cut back, 3 bases at V and 5 bases at J, with 11 bases in the middle.

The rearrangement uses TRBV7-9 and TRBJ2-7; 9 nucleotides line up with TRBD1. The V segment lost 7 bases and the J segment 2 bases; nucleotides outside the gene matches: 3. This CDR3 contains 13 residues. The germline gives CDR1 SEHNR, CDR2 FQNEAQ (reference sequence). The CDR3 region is CASTWDRAYEQYF. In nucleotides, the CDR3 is TGTGCCAGCACATGGGACAGGGCCTACGAGCAGTACTTC.

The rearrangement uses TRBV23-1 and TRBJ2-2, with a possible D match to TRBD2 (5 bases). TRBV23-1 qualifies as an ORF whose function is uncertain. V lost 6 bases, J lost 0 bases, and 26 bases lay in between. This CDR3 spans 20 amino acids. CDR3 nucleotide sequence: TGCGCCAGCAGGATTCCCTTAGGATGGACTGTTGATTCGAACACCGGGGAGCTGTTTTTT. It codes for CASRIPLGWTVDSNTGELFF.

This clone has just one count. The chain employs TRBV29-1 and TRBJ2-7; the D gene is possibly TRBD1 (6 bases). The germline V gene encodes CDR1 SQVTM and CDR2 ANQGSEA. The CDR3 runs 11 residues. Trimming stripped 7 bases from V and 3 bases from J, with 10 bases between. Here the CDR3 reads CSAEDSYEQYF. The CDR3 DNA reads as TGCAGCGCTGAGGACAGCTACGAGCAGTACTTC.

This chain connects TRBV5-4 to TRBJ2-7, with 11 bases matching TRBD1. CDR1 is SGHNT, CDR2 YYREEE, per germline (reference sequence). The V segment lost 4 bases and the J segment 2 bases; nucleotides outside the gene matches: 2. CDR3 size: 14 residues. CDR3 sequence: CASSQGQGAYEQYF. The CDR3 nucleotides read TGTGCCAGCAGCCAGGGACAGGGGGCCTACGAGCAGTACTTC.

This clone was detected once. The CDR3 loop is CASSPLGTGVLANYGYTF. CDR3 nucleotides: TGTGCCAGCAGCCCCCTAGGGACAGGAGTTCTTGCTAACTATGGCTACACCTTC. This chain uses TRBV7-6 with TRBJ1-2; 8 bases fit TRBD1. Trimming cost V 5 bases and J 0 bases; bases outside gene matches: 14. This CDR3 has 18 residues. Germline CDR1 and CDR2: SGHVS and FNYEAQ.

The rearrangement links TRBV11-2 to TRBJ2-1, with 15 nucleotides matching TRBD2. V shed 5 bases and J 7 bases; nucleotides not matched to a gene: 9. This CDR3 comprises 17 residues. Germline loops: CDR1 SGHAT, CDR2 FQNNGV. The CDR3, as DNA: TGTGCCAGCAGCCCCGGGACTAGCGGGGGGTCAGGGAATGAGCAGTTCTTC. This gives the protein CASSPGTSGGSGNEQFF.

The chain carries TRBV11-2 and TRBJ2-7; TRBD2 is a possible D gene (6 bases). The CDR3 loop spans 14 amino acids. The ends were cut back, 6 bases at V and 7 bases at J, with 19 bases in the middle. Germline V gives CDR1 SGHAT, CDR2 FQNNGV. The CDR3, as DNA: TGTGCCAGCAGGGGGGGAAGCCAGGGCGTGGAGCAGTACTTC. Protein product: CASRGGSQGVEQYF.

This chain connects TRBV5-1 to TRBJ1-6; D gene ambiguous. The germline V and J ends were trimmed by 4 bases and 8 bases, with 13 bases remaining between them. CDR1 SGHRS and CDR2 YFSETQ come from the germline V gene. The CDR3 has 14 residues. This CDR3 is CASSTGIEDSPLHF. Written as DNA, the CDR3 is TGCGCCAGCAGCACCGGGATCGAGGATTCACCCCTCCACTTT.

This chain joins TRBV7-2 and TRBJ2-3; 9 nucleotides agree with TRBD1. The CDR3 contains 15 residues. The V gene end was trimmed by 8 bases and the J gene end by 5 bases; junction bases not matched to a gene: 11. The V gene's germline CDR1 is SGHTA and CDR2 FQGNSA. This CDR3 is CASPGTGRSGDTQYF. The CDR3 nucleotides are TGTGCCAGCCCAGGGACAGGGCGATCGGGAGATACGCAGTATTTT. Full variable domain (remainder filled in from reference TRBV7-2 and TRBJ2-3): GAGVSQSPSNKVTEKGKDVELRCDPISGHTALYWYRQSLGQGLEFLIYFQGNSAPDKSGLPSDRFSAERTGGSVSTLTIQRTQQEDSAVYLCASPGTGRSGDTQYFGPGTRLTVL.

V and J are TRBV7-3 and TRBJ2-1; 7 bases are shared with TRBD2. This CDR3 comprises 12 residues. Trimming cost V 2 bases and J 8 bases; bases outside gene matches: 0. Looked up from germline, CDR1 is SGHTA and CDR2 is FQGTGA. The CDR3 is CASSLGGDEQFF. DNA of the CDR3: TGTGCCAGCAGCTTAGGGGGGGATGAGCAGTTCTTC.

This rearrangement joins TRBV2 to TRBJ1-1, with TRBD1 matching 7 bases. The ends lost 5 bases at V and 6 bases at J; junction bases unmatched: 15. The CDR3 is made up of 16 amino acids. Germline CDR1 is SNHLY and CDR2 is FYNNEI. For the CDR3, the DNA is TGTGCCAGCAGTAAAGGGTTACAGGGGAGTTCTGCTGAAGCTTTCTTT. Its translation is CASSKGLQGSSAEAFF. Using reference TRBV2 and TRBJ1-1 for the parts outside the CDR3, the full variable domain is EPEVTQTPSHQVTQMGQEVILRCVPISNHLYFYWYRQILGQKVEFLVSFYNNEISEKSEIFDDQFSVERPDGSNFTLKIRSTKLEDSAMYFCASSKGLQGSSAEAFFGQGTRLTVV.